The 2 T cell receptor beta chains presented below share a single source sample, sequenced in a study of blood T cell repertoires in COVID-19. Sequenced by immunoSEQ multiplex PCR; TCRdb stores in-frame clones only, minus some. The sample has 130,000 to 150,000 clones, around 80% seen once. Sequencing was carried out using peripheral blood. Every receptor here comes from a human donor in a cohort sampled during active COVID-19.

In this sample, this clone turned up once. The chain employs TRBV6-5 and TRBJ2-1, with 12 bases identical to TRBD2. Germline lookup yields CDR1 MNHEY and CDR2 SVGAGI. The CDR3 loop spans 15 amino acids. The trim removed 6 bases at V and 0 bases at J, leaving 0 bases unmatched. DNA for the CDR3: TGTGCCAGCAGGACTAGCGGGAGCTCCTACAATGAGCAGTTCTTC. Translating it yields CASRTSGSSYNEQFF.

V gene TRBV6-5 combines with J gene TRBJ1-1; the D is unclear. V was pared by 11 bases and J by 2 bases, with 18 bases between. CDR3 length: 14 amino acids. Germline CDR1 MNHEY, CDR2 SVGAGI. The CDR3 spells CAASFSSTNTEAFF. The CDR3 nucleotides read TGTGCCGCATCGTTCAGTAGCACCAACACTGAAGCTTTCTTT.